Detailed here is one T cell receptor beta chain. Antigen specificity is unknown. The data were obtained in a study of immune heterogeneity within non-small cell lung tumors. Study conclusions and caveats: High-frequency clones unique to single sites coexisted with identical dominant CDR3 beta clonotypes that recurred across tumor sites within a patient. High-frequency T-cell receptor beta clonotypes were largely distinct between individual patients.

Looked up from germline, CDR1 is MNHEY and CDR2 is SVGEGT. The CDR3 is made up of 14 amino acids. Multiplex PCR was performed with 32 V and 13 J primers, and it amplified TCR beta CDR3. MiXCR, run by TCRdb on the multiplex PCR reads, gives a single entry per CDR3 protein. The table lists roughly 4,000 distinct CDR3 sequences, 20% to 30% of them singletons. Template was bulk tumor genomic DNA, around 620 ng per sample. Primary tumors were biopsied several times each, far apart, intraoperatively. Each patient presented with untreated, newly diagnosed non-small cell lung cancer and received curative surgery. Each donor was a newly diagnosed non-small cell lung cancer patient undergoing surgery with curative intent.

Input material: lung tumor tissue. The sequence came from a man over 45 with non-small cell lung cancer. The chain combines TRBV6-2 or TRBV6-3 with TRBJ1-4; possibly TRBD1 for D (5 bases). CDR3 coding DNA: TGTTCCGGCAGAGTAGGGGCCTCGAATGAAAAACTGTTTTTT. It specifies CSGRVGASNEKLFF.